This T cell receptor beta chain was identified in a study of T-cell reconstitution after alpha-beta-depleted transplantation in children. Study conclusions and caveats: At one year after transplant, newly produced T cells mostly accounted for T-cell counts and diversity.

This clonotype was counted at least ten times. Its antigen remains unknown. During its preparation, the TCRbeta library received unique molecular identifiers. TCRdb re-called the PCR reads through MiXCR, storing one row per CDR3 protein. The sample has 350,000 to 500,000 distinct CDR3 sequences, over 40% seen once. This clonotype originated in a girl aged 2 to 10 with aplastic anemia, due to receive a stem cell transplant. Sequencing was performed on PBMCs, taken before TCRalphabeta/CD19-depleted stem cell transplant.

The CDR3 bases are TGCAGTGCCCGGACGGCGGGAGGCCAAGAGACCCAGTACTTC. It encodes CSARTAGGQETQYF. The V call is TRBV20-1, the J call TRBJ2-5, with TRBD2 matching over 8 bases. V trimming: 6 bases; J trimming: 1 base; junction bases outside the gene matches: 7. CDR1 is DFQATT, CDR2 SNEGSKA, per germline (reference sequence). The CDR3 contains 14 residues.